The entry below describes one T cell receptor beta chain. The antigen is undetermined. The data were taken from a study of OX40 agonist ivuxolimab in advanced cancers. Sequenced by immunoSEQ multiplex PCR; TCRdb stores in-frame clones only, minus some. In the table there are approximately 79,000 clones, roughly 90% of which are singletons. Germline CDR1 and CDR2: MNHNS and SASEGT. The CDR3 loop spans 17 amino acids. The ends were cut back, 2 bases at V and 0 bases at J, with 17 bases in the middle. Whole-study findings and limits: CD4+ and CD8+ blood T cells expanded clonally by week 6 at 0.1 to 3.0 mg/kg.

The sample consisted of CD4+ or CD8+ T cells sorted from blood, taken in a trial of the OX40 agonist ivuxolimab. This clonotype was obtained from an adult with an advanced solid tumor such as melanoma, head and neck, liver or kidney cancer. V and J are TRBV6-1 and TRBJ2-7; D might be TRBD1 or TRBD2, each matching 6 bases. The CDR3 is CASSERGDIVFSYEQYF. Written as DNA, the CDR3 is TGTGCCAGCAGTGAAAGGGGGGACATAGTATTCTCCTACGAGCAGTACTTC.